This T cell receptor (beta chain) was identified in a study of identical twins (dated by TCRdb to 2016 to 2017). Study-level background: TCR alpha and beta repertoires from monozygotic twins, unrelated adults of various ages and cord blood were deep-sequenced to test whether fetal clonotypes persist. To rule out contamination, replicate twin experiments were performed at different times with different library preparation protocols.

This clonotype was picked up a small number of times. Its antigen has not been determined. Base quality data are lacking; no much larger clone is found one base away. Broad study findings and their caveats: Abundant cord blood beta clonotypes carried fewer insertions; young adult naive repertoires showed a weaker similar trend, while memory repertoires showed none. Zero-insertion analyses could be partly confounded by invariant T cells such as MAIT and iNKT, though diverse VJ usage argued against such confounding for most clonotypes. Because the same donors could not be followed over many years, the conclusions depended on cross-sectional statistical analysis. Compared with coincidental sharing between unrelated individuals, out-of-frame TCR alpha sequences shared between twins showed an excess of sequences with low generation probability. In beta out-of-frame sequences, excess twin sharing was weaker, because having fewer shared sequences lowered the signal-to-noise ratio. In monozygotic twins, recombination models systematically underestimated out-of-frame TCR alpha sharing, but the models matched the sharing seen between unrelated individuals.

CDR1 is given as MNHNS and CDR2 as SASEGT, both from the germline V gene. Trimming takes 5 bases off V and 8 bases off J; junction bases not matched to a gene: 8. The CDR3 holds 13 amino acids from the cysteine to the phenylalanine. Of the read, only the CDR3 DNA is kept; its 39 bases are in frame from base 1. Library preparation was by 5' RACE. Instrument used: Illumina HiSeq 2000. Template switching added a universal primer binding site, and the final cDNA carried a unique molecular identifier that allowed TCR cDNA molecules to be counted accurately. Specific primers in the conserved constant-segment region were used to synthesize first-strand cDNA for TCR alpha and beta chains. To control for contamination, every cDNA library carried two barcodes: a SMART-Mk sample barcode plus Illumina barcodes. TruSeq adapter sequences along with Illumina sample barcodes were introduced in two successive PCR steps. Sequencing of the TCR alpha and beta cDNA libraries was done on the Illumina HiSeq platform using custom primers. The study's processing was this. Raw reads were processed with MiGEC to extract unique molecular identifiers, and MiXCR was used to determine CDR3 positions. Recombination models were inferred per individual with the repgenHMM and IGoR tools using an EM algorithm. The tcR package in R was used for shared clonotype analysis, with sharing normalized by the product of cloneset sizes. Out-of-frame nonproductive sequences were analyzed to study raw recombination free of thymic and clonal selection effects. The raw public data were reprocessed by TCRdb itself: fastp quality trimming at Q25, MiXCR clonotype calling, in-frame beta chains only. Each entry merges the rows of one CDR3 protein and shows their most common DNA and genes. These V and J calls derive from TCRdb rather than the authors' analysis. The sample records 550,000 to 800,000 distinct CDR3 sequences, around 7.5% of which are singletons. 1.5% to 2% of the sample comes from the top ten.

Only healthy Caucasian donors were included. Three pairs of female monozygotic twins, all aged about 18 to 29 years, were included in the twin cohort. The RNA used for TCR libraries was isolated from peripheral blood mononuclear cells. The same data also went into a second study, on yellow fever vaccine responses in identical twins. As that second paper reports: The T cell response to vaccination in identical twins was reported by the authors to appear partly convergent and partly personalized. In the study, vaccine-responding T cell clones were precisely tracked in identical twins.

Sequencing was performed on PBMCs. The source is a young woman in good health. The receptor chain draws on TRBV6-1 and TRBJ1-1; TRBD1 lines up with 7 middle nucleotides. The DNA sequence follows: TGTGCCAGCAGTCTTAGGACAGGCCACGAAGCTTTCTTT. The resulting protein is CASSLRTGHEAFF.